These 6 T cell receptor beta chains were all obtained from the same sample, sequenced in a study of response to subunit inactivated influenza vaccine. MiXCR, applied by TCRdb to the RT-PCR reads, yields one record per CDR3 protein. The profile shows about 650,000 distinct CDR3 sequences, around a sixth of them singletons. Sequences were derived from PBMCs from blood, sampled 11 to 12 days after vaccination. The receptors were sampled from a man aged 45-65 years who received an inactivated influenza vaccine.

This chain connects TRBV7-9 to TRBJ2-3; D remains ambiguous. Trimming removed 7 bases from V and 7 bases from J, with 24 bases in between. Germline CDR1 reads SEHNR; CDR2 reads FQNEAQ (reference sequence). This CDR3 contains 16 residues. The chain's CDR3 is CASILSLSGGGNTQYF. CDR3 DNA sequence: TGTGCCAGCATCTTGTCCCTTAGTGGTGGTGGAAATACGCAGTATTTT. Full variable domain (missing parts from reference TRBV7-9 and TRBJ2-3): DTGVSQNPRHKITKRGQNVTFRCDPISEHNRLYWYRQTLGQGPEFLTYFQNEAQLEKSRLLSDRFSAERPKGSFSTLEIQRTEQGDSAMYLCASILSLSGGGNTQYFGPGTRLTVL.

The chain combines TRBV24-1 with TRBJ2-1, with 12 bases fitting TRBD2. The CDR3 is 16 amino acids. Germline CDR1 reads KGHDR; CDR2 reads SFDVKD. V lost 9 bases, J lost 4 bases, and 9 bases stayed unmatched. CDR3: CATCPVGTSGYNEQFF. In DNA form, the CDR3 reads TGTGCCACCTGCCCGGTCGGGACTAGCGGGTACAATGAGCAGTTCTTC.

This clonotype was counted a few times. V usage is TRBV12-3 or TRBV12-4 and J usage is TRBJ2-1, with 8 bases matching TRBD2. This CDR3 comprises 16 residues. J gave up 2 bases and V 4 bases, and 7 bases lay outside the gene matches. CDR3 DNA: TGTGCCAGCAGTTCGATTAGCGGGAAGACCTACAATGAGCAGTTCTTC. It yields the protein CASSSISGKTYNEQFF.

This clonotype was recorded at least ten times. The chain couples TRBV29-1 to TRBJ2-5, with D uncertain. Germline loops: CDR1 SQVTM, CDR2 ANQGSEA. The CDR3 length is 13 residues. V lost 4 bases and J lost 3, with 12 bases in between. In DNA form, the CDR3 reads TGCAGCGTTGTCGCGAACAGAAAAGAGACCCAGTACTTC. Translated, it gives CSVVANRKETQYF.

This clonotype has more than one count but fewer than ten. The gene calls are TRBV19 and TRBJ1-5, with a weak D call TRBD1 (5 bases). Germline V gene sequence: CDR1 LNHDA, CDR2 SQIVND (reference sequence). The CDR3 extends over 14 amino acids. V was shortened by 8 bases and J by 4 bases, with 15 bases between the two germline ends. CDR3 sequence (DNA): TGTGCCAGTCAAAAACAGTGGGGGAATCAGCCCCAGCATTTT. It specifies CASQKQWGNQPQHF. Supplemented by reference TRBV19 and TRBJ1-5, the full variable domain reads DGGITQSPKYLFRKEGQNVTLSCEQNLNHDAMYWYRQDPGQGLRLIYYSQIVNDFQKGDIAEGYSVSREKKESFPLTVTSAQKNPTAFYLCASQKQWGNQPQHFGDGTRLSIL.

This clonotype was detected many times. V is TRBV3-1 and J is TRBJ2-7; a possible D gene is TRBD1 (6 bases). The CDR3 totals 15 residues. The germline V gene encodes CDR1 LGHDT and CDR2 YNNKEL (reference sequence). V dropped 1 base and J dropped 4 bases, with 14 bases sitting between them. CDR3 loop: CASSQGTGGMYEQYF. For the CDR3, the DNA is TGTGCCAGCAGCCAAGGAACTGGGGGCATGTACGAGCAGTACTTC.